The 21 T cell receptor beta chains below all came from one sample that was sequenced in a study of CD8+CD57+ T cells in acquired aplastic anemia. CDR3 and TCR beta VDJ profiling relied on a genomic DNA template. TCRdb used MiXCR to reprocess the reads, holding one entry per CDR3 protein. The sample yields 150,000 to 200,000 distinct CDR3 sequences, around 47% seen once. Patients who underwent sequencing had shown CD8+CD57+ cell expansion by flow cytometry. The sample taken for sequencing was sorted CD4+, CD8+, or CD8+CD57+ T cells (not recorded which) from PBMCs. Source of these receptors: a human donor with aplastic anemia.

This sequence joins TRBV2 and TRBJ2-1; D might be TRBD2 (6 bases). The J call is uncertain, as TRBJ2-7 better fits the DNA end. The CDR3 loop spans 13 amino acids. The germline V gene has CDR1 SNHLY and CDR2 FYNNEI. The CDR3 DNA follows: TGTGCCAGCAGTGCGGGACTCTACAATGAGCAGTACGTC. Translating gives CASSAGLYNEQYV.

Of note for this clonotype: The junction departs from germline at one end; a sequencing error may be responsible. The gene calls are TRBV25-1 and TRBJ1-5; a weak D match, TRBD1 (6 bases). The CDR3 is made up of 14 amino acids. Germline V lookup: CDR1 MGHDK, CDR2 SYGVNS. The CDR3 here is CASSETGFNQPQHF. The CDR3 DNA reads as TGTGCCAGTAGTGAAACAGGGTTCAATCAGCCCCAGCATTTT.

The V gene is TRBV20-1, the J gene TRBJ1-5; unclear D gene. This CDR3 spans 15 amino acids. V lost 5 bases and J lost 5, with 19 bases in between. In germline, CDR1 is DFQATT, CDR2 SNEGSKA (reference sequence). The CDR3 DNA is TGCAGTGCTCCGGATACAGCGGGAGCACATCAGCCCCAGCATTTT. This sequence encodes CSAPDTAGAHQPQHF.

The chain recombines TRBV6-1 with TRBJ1-2, with D unresolved. The CDR3 contains 14 residues. The V gene's germline CDR1 is MNHNS and CDR2 SASEGT. Trimming took 6 bases from V and 4 from J, leaving 15 bases between them. CDR3 sequence: CASSAAGASYGYTF. As DNA, the CDR3 is TGTGCCAGCAGCGCCGCCGGAGCTTCCTATGGCTACACCTTC.

This clonotype came up a few times. The rearrangement links TRBV5-8 to TRBJ1-1; TRBD1 aligns across 9 bases. J lost 4 bases, V lost 4 bases, and 5 bases had no gene match. CDR1 SGHTS and CDR2 YDEGEE come from the germline V gene. The CDR3 runs to 14 residues. The CDR3 DNA follows: TGTGCCAGCAGCATGGGACAGGGTTCCACTGAAGCTTTCTTT. Protein: CASSMGQGSTEAFF.

This clonotype was seen ten or more times. This chain uses TRBV5-4 with TRBJ1-2; no clear D gene. Between the trimmed V and J ends, which lost 4 bases and 3 bases, there was a span of 13 bases. Germline V gene sequence: CDR1 SGHNT, CDR2 YYREEE (reference sequence). This CDR3 has 14 residues. The CDR3 coding sequence is TGTGCCAGCAGCCGACCGGACCTTTACTATGGCTACACCTTC. Residues: CASSRPDLYYGYTF. The full variable domain, with the rest looked up from reference TRBV5-4 and TRBJ1-2, is ETGVTQSPTHLIKTRGQQVTLRCSSQSGHNTVSWYQQALGQGPQFIFQYYREEENGRGNFPPRFSGLQFPNYSSELNVNALELDDSALYLCASSRPDLYYGYTFGSGTRLTVV.

This clonotype was counted a few times. V is TRBV7-9 and J is TRBJ1-3; 8 bases agree with TRBD1. The CDR3 has 13 amino acids. Germline V gives CDR1 SEHNR, CDR2 FQNEAQ (reference sequence). Trimming cost V 6 bases and J 4 bases; bases outside gene matches: 2. CDR3 residues: CASRSGGGNTIYF. The CDR3 DNA is TGTGCCAGCAGGTCAGGGGGCGGAAACACCATATATTTT.

The table lists this clonotype with many counts. This chain uses TRBV6-1 with TRBJ1-2, with D unresolved. This CDR3 has 12 amino acids. CDR1 and CDR2 (germline): MNHNS, SASEGT. The V gene lost 7 bases and the J gene lost 4 bases, with 10 bases spanning the gap. CDR3 nucleotide sequence: TGTGCCAGCATAACCGGCTCCTATGGCTACACCTTC. The encoded protein is CASITGSYGYTF.

V is TRBV20-1 and J is TRBJ2-1; D perhaps matches TRBD2 (5 bases). The V gene's germline CDR1 is DFQATT and CDR2 SNEGSKA (reference sequence). The CDR3 extends over 11 amino acids. V lost 6 bases and J lost 7, with 10 bases in between. This CDR3 reads CSAQWRNEQFF. For the CDR3, the DNA is TGCAGTGCCCAGTGGAGGAATGAGCAGTTCTTC.

This clonotype was seen ten or more times. The chain has TRBV12-3 or TRBV12-4 and TRBJ1-1, with D uncertain. V lost 6 bases, J lost 0 bases, and 14 bases lay in between. CDR3 length equals 15 residues. CDR3 coding DNA: TGTGCCAGCAGAGAGAAGGAGACCCTGAACACTGAAGCTTTCTTT. Its protein product is CASREKETLNTEAFF.

This clonotype was recorded many times. The chain is built from TRBV19 and TRBJ1-6, with D possibly being TRBD1 (5 bases). The CDR3 is made up of 16 amino acids. Germline CDR1 reads LNHDA; CDR2 reads SQIVND (reference sequence). V was shortened by 1 base and J by 7 bases, with 14 bases between the two germline ends. The CDR3 sequence is CASSIGGGIRNSPLHF. DNA for the CDR3: TGTGCCAGTAGTATAGGTGGGGGGATCCGCAATTCACCCCTCCACTTT.

The gene calls are TRBV9 and TRBJ2-1; the D gene is possibly TRBD1 (5 bases). The germline V and J ends were trimmed by 2 bases and 4 bases, with 10 bases remaining between them. In germline, CDR1 is SGDLS, CDR2 YYNGEE. The CDR3 consists of 14 residues. CDR3 nucleotide sequence: TGTGCCAGCAGCGTCAACAGGTATTACAATGAGCAGTTCTTC. This encodes CASSVNRYYNEQFF.

The rearrangement joins TRBV6-1 to TRBJ2-6; 9 nucleotides line up with TRBD1. In germline, CDR1 is MNHNS, CDR2 SASEGT. V shed 6 bases and J 0 bases; nucleotides not matched to a gene: 3. This CDR3 is 16 amino acids long. This CDR3 reads CASSGQGSSGANVLTF. DNA of the CDR3: TGTGCCAGCAGCGGACAGGGGAGCTCTGGGGCCAACGTCCTGACTTTC.

This clonotype is medium-sized (0.01 to 0.1%) by share. The V gene is TRBV20-1, the J gene TRBJ2-7; D is possibly TRBD2 (6 bases). From germline, CDR1 is DFQATT and CDR2 SNEGSKA (reference sequence). V was clipped by 0 bases and J by 11 bases, with 11 bases between them. This CDR3 comprises 11 residues. The CDR3 DNA is TGCAGTGCTAGAGATGGGCGGGGAGAGTACTTC. Protein product: CSARDGRGEYF.

In this sample, this clonotype turned up many times. The chain carries TRBV7-2 and TRBJ2-5; 7 bases align to TRBD2. The CDR3 contains 14 residues. Trimming removed 3 bases from V and 5 bases from J; junction bases left unmatched: 6. The germline V gene encodes CDR1 SGHTA and CDR2 FQGNSA. The CDR3: CASSFGSGRETQYF. Written as DNA, the CDR3 is TGTGCCAGCAGCTTTGGTAGCGGGCGCGAGACCCAGTACTTC.

This clonotype came up many times. The chain recombines TRBV19 with TRBJ1-3, with D maybe TRBD1 (6 bases). CDR3 length: 13 amino acids. Trimming took 7 bases from V and 2 from J, leaving 9 bases between them. The germline V gene encodes CDR1 LNHDA and CDR2 SQIVND (reference sequence). The CDR3 spells CASMGAAGNTIYF. The CDR3 nucleotides are TGTGCCAGTATGGGGGCGGCTGGAAACACCATATATTTT. The entire variable domain, with the rest obtained from reference TRBV19 and TRBJ1-3, is as follows: DGGITQSPKYLFRKEGQNVTLSCEQNLNHDAMYWYRQDPGQGLRLIYYSQIVNDFQKGDIAEGYSVSREKKESFPLTVTSAQKNPTAFYLCASMGAAGNTIYFGEGSWLTVV.

This clonotype rates as medium-sized. The gene calls are TRBV19 and TRBJ1-5, with 12 bases that match TRBD1. Per the germline V gene, CDR1 is LNHDA and CDR2 is SQIVND (reference sequence). V was pared by 3 bases and J by 7 bases, with 7 bases of the junction left unmatched. The CDR3 spans 16 residues. CDR3 region: CASSIPGQGAKQPQHF. The CDR3 bases are TGTGCCAGTAGTATTCCGGGACAGGGGGCTAAACAGCCCCAGCATTTT.

The chain is built from TRBV9 and TRBJ1-2; D is unresolved. CDR1 is SGDLS, CDR2 YYNGEE, per germline. The V end lost 0 bases, the J end lost 1 base, and 1 base lay between the germline ends. This CDR3 region has 12 residues. Here the CDR3 reads CASSVDNYGYTF. DNA for the CDR3: TGTGCCAGCAGCGTAGATAACTATGGCTACACCTTC.

This clonotype showed up just a few times. The CDR3 DNA follows: TGTGCCAGCAGTCCCAAACTAGCATTTTTGTCAGATACGCAGTATTTT. This translates into CASSPKLAFLSDTQYF. The genes are TRBV6-1 and TRBJ2-3; D possibly corresponds to TRBD2 (6 bases). Germline-derived CDR1 and CDR2 are MNHNS and SASEGT. This CDR3 has 16 residues. Trimming pared 5 bases from V and 4 bases from J, leaving 19 bases between.

On this clonotype itself: Germline and junction disagree at one end, which may indicate a read error. This chain joins TRBV11-1 and TRBJ2-1, with TRBD1 matching over 9 bases. The CDR3 totals 14 residues. Germline CDR1 and CDR2: SGHAT and FQDESV (reference sequence). The CDR3 here is CASSRTGAYTEQFF. CDR3 nucleotides: TGTGCCAGCAGCAGGACAGGGGCCTACACTGAGCAGTTCTTC.

V usage is TRBV25-1 and J usage is TRBJ1-1; 10 bases are shared with TRBD1. Germline values: CDR1 MGHDK, CDR2 SYGVNS. The CDR3 is 15 amino acids. Germline trimming cut 8 bases from V and 3 bases from J; bases unmatched to any gene: 9. The CDR3 nucleotides are TGTGCCAGCGTACCCGGACAGGGGGAGGACACTGAAGCTTTCTTT. Residues: CASVPGQGEDTEAFF. The entire variable domain, with the rest obtained from reference TRBV25-1 and TRBJ1-1, is as follows: EADIYQTPRYLVIGTGKKITLECSQTMGHDKMYWYQQDPGMELHLIHYSYGVNSTEKGDLSSESTVSRIRTEHFPLTLESARPSHTSQYLCASVPGQGEDTEAFFGQGTRLTVV.